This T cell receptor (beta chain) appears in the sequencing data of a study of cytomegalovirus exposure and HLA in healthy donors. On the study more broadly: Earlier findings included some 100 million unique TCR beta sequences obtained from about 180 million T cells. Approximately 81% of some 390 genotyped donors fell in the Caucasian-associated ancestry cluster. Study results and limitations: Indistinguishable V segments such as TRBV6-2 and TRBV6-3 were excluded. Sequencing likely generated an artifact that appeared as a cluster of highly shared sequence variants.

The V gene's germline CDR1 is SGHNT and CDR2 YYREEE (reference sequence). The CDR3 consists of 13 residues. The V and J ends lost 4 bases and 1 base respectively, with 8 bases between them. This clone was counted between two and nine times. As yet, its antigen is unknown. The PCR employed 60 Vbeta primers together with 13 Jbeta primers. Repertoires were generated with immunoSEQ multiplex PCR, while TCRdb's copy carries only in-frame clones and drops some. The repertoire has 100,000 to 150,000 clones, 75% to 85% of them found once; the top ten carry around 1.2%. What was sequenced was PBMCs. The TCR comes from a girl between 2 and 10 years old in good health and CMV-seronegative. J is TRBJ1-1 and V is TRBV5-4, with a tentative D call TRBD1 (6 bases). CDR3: CASSQGQNTEAFF. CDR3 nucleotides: TGTGCCAGCAGCCAGGGACAGAACACTGAAGCTTTCTTT.